The clone carrying this T cell receptor (beta chain) is a singleton in its sample. Its matching antigen is unknown. Authors' methods: Junction-only immunoSEQ data arrived without quality scores, meaning filtering differed. Here immunoSEQ multiplex PCR was the method, and the copy in TCRdb shows in-frame clones only, minus some. The V and J calls and clone size are taken from that table; D and trimming were inferred from the DNA. Of 2 million to 2.5 million clones in the sample, 93% were seen once. This sample stems from a study of shared clonotypes between healthy human individuals. Notes on the study in general: Despite large depth, rarefaction showed incomplete sorted-subset sequencing. Naive subsets usually exceeded memory subsets in estimated richness.

CD8 cells classed as naive were CD45RO-negative and positively selected for CCR7, excluding terminally differentiated effector memory CD45RA+ cells. All participating donors were Caucasian adults from Nashville, Tennessee. CDR3 size: 17 residues. Trimming at V came to 4 bases and at J to 6 bases, leaving 11 bases not matched to a gene. Germline V CDR1 and CDR2: MGHRA, YSYEKL. Sequencing was carried out using naive CD8+ T cells from PBMCs. This sequence was found in a man aged 18-30 years in good health. Some clones in this sample may be carry-over from other donors' samples. The chain joins TRBV4-1 to TRBJ2-3; 12 positions agree with TRBD2. The CDR3 reads CASSRTSGKFVGDTQYF. The CDR3 DNA is TGCGCCAGCAGCCGGACTAGCGGGAAATTTGTAGGGGATACGCAGTATTTT.